These 30 T cell receptor beta chains share one sample of origin, sequenced in a study of T cells in Graves' hyperthyroidism and ophthalmopathy. Amplification of TCR beta CDR3 regions was performed using RNA transcripts as template. Primed by the HTBI set, a first-round RT-PCR was run on the TCR CDR3. MiXCR, applied by TCRdb to the multiplex PCR reads, yields one record per CDR3 protein. This sample has roughly 420,000 distinct CDR3 sequences, with less than 20% found just once. Sequencing was carried out using blood. The receptor source for this set is a woman aged 18-29 years with Graves' hyperthyroidism.

This clonotype was recorded many times. This rearrangement joins TRBV19 to TRBJ2-7; D may be TRBD1 (6 bases). Trimming took 5 bases from V and 0 from J, leaving 14 bases between them. There are 15 residues in the CDR3. Germline V gene lookup returns CDR1 LNHDA and CDR2 SQIVND (reference sequence). In DNA, the CDR3 is TGTGCCAGTAGTGTACAGGGTTCAAGCTCCTACGAGCAGTACTTC. The encoded protein is CASSVQGSSSYEQYF.

This chain joins TRBV18 and TRBJ1-1; 10 nucleotides agree with TRBD1. V lost 2 bases, J lost 3 bases, and 0 bases stayed unmatched. CDR3 length equals 14 residues. From germline, CDR1 is KGHSH and CDR2 LQKENI. As DNA, the CDR3 is TGTGCCAGCTCACCAGGGACAGGGGACACTGAAGCTTTCTTT. It translates to CASSPGTGDTEAFF.

This clonotype was counted at least ten times. The chain uses TRBV12-3 or TRBV12-4 and TRBJ1-1; D gene uncertain. V lost 1 base, J lost 1 base, and 10 bases lay in between. The CDR3 loop spans 15 amino acids. CDR3 in DNA: TGTGCCAGCAGTTTAGTAGGCCTGAAGAACACTGAAGCTTTCTTT. Protein product: CASSLVGLKNTEAFF.

This clonotype was counted a few times. A much more abundant neighbour one base away suggests this may be a read error. This sequence joins TRBV7-3 and TRBJ2-5, with D unresolved. This CDR3 has 13 residues. Germline assignment: CDR1 SGHTA and CDR2 FQGTGA. As DNA, the CDR3 is TGTGCCAGCAGCTTAACTAGCACAGAGGCCCAGTACTTC. Translated: CASSLTSTEAQYF. The variable domain in full, with the rest retrieved from reference TRBV7-3 and TRBJ2-5, is GAGVSQTPSNKVTEKGKYVELRCDPISGHTALYWYRQSLGQGPEFLIYFQGTGAADDSGLPNDRFFAVRPEGSVSTLKIQRTERGDSAVYLCASSLTSTEAQYFGPGTRLLVL.

This clonotype was detected ten times or more. The chain joins TRBV2 to TRBJ2-7, with D unclear. Deletions cut 4 bases from V and 7 bases from J, with 11 bases between. The CDR3 covers 12 residues. Looked up from germline, CDR1 is SNHLY and CDR2 is FYNNEI. Here the CDR3 reads CASSGGGTEQYF. The CDR3 DNA reads TGTGCCAGCAGTGGCGGCGGAACAGAGCAGTACTTC.

Concerning this clonotype: This may come from a read error, since a much larger clone is one base off. The chain recombines TRBV13 with TRBJ2-2, with TRBD2 matching over 11 bases. The CDR3 is 18 residues long. Germline CDR1 reads PRHDT; CDR2 reads FYEKMQ (reference sequence). The CDR3 nucleotides are TGTGCCAGCAGCTCTCAAACCACTAGCGGGAGTTTGATCGGGGAGCGGTTTTTT. Amino acids: CASSSQTTSGSLIGERFF.

This clonotype appeared many times. This rearrangement joins TRBV28 to TRBJ2-5, with 7 nucleotides matching TRBD1. This CDR3 comprises 14 residues. The trim removed 3 bases at V and 2 bases at J, leaving 3 bases unmatched. The V gene's germline CDR1 is MDHEN and CDR2 SYDVKM. As DNA, the CDR3 is TGTGCCAGCAGTTTTGACAGGGTACAAGAGACCCAGTACTTC. Protein: CASSFDRVQETQYF.

The gene calls are TRBV5-1 and TRBJ2-7; perhaps TRBD1 as D (6 bases). Germline V gene data show CDR1 as SGHRS and CDR2 as YFSETQ. The germline V and J ends were trimmed by 4 bases and 6 bases, with 23 bases remaining between them. The CDR3 loop spans 16 amino acids. The CDR3 bases are TGCGCCAGCAGCCTTTTTACCGGGACCCTAGGGGGCGAGCAGTACTTC. It specifies CASSLFTGTLGGEQYF.

The rearrangement links TRBV4-1 to TRBJ2-2; maybe TRBD2 (6 bases). Trimming shortened V by 3 bases and J by 7 bases, and 15 bases separated the two germline ends. CDR1 is MGHRA, CDR2 YSYEKL, per germline. This CDR3 comprises 15 residues. The CDR3 DNA reads as TGCGCCAGCAGCCATCCGGGGGAAGTAGGCGGGGAGCTGTTTTTT. The encoded protein is CASSHPGEVGGELFF.

This clonotype was found many times. DNA of the CDR3: TGCAGTGCTAGCCCCGGACAAGAGACCCAGTACTTC. Amino acid sequence: CSASPGQETQYF. This chain connects TRBV20-1 to TRBJ2-5; D gene uncertain. The CDR3 is 12 amino acids. Trimming removed 3 bases at V and 2 bases at J, with 7 bases between. CDR1 is DFQATT, CDR2 SNEGSKA, per germline (reference sequence).

In its sample, this clonotype was seen many times. This chain joins TRBV6-1 and TRBJ1-2, with 8 bases lining up with TRBD1. Germline V gene data show CDR1 as MNHNS and CDR2 as SASEGT. V shed 5 bases and J 0 bases; nucleotides not matched to a gene: 11. The CDR3 consists of 17 residues. CDR3 sequence: CASSPGTGRLANYGYTF. DNA of the CDR3: TGTGCCAGCAGTCCAGGGACAGGTCGTTTAGCTAACTATGGCTACACCTTC.

This sequence joins TRBV3-1 and TRBJ2-3; 8 bases are shared with TRBD1. This CDR3 region has 17 residues. V dropped 0 bases and J dropped 3; count of bases not matched to a gene: 8. Per germline, CDR1 LGHDT and CDR2 YNNKEL (reference sequence). This CDR3 reads CASSQEVRGRFTDTQYF. The CDR3 region has the DNA TGTGCCAGCAGCCAAGAGGTCAGGGGGCGCTTTACAGATACGCAGTATTTT.

In this sample, this clonotype turned up many times. The gene calls are TRBV20-1 and TRBJ2-3; D unresolved. The CDR3 runs 12 residues. Between the trimmed V and J ends, which lost 5 bases and 2 bases, there was a span of 8 bases. Looked up from germline, CDR1 is DFQATT and CDR2 is SNEGSKA (reference sequence). The CDR3 protein is CSAPRTTDTQYF. The DNA of the CDR3 is TGCAGTGCTCCAAGAACCACAGATACGCAGTATTTT.

V usage is TRBV6-1 and J usage is TRBJ2-7; TRBD2 might be the D (6 bases). CDR3 length equals 17 residues. Between the trimmed V and J ends, which lost 4 bases and 2 bases, there was a span of 21 bases. From germline, CDR1 is MNHNS and CDR2 SASEGT. CDR3 in DNA: TGTGCCAGCAGTGTAAGCCCGGGACTCCTCTTCCCCTACGAGCAGTACTTC. This codes for CASSVSPGLLFPYEQYF.

This clonotype was counted ten times or more. This chain joins TRBV30 and TRBJ1-6; D uncertain. The V gene's germline CDR1 is GTSNPN and CDR2 SVGIG (reference sequence). The CDR3 covers 13 residues. Trimming took 7 bases from V and 5 from J, leaving 12 bases between them. CDR3 sequence reads: CAYGRNDNSPLHF. In DNA, the CDR3 is TGTGCCTACGGACGGAACGATAATTCACCCCTCCACTTT.

This clonotype was seen ten or more times. The genes are TRBV7-9 and TRBJ1-2; the D gene is possibly TRBD1 (5 bases). V lost 5 bases and J lost 1, with 20 bases in between. The germline gives CDR1 SEHNR, CDR2 FQNEAQ (reference sequence). The CDR3 length is 17 residues. CDR3 region: CASSAPPGPIFNYGYTF. The CDR3 nucleotides are TGTGCCAGCAGCGCACCACCGGGACCGATCTTTAACTATGGCTACACCTTC. The complete variable domain, with remaining parts taken from reference TRBV7-9 and TRBJ1-2, reads DTGVSQNPRHKITKRGQNVTFRCDPISEHNRLYWYRQTLGQGPEFLTYFQNEAQLEKSRLLSDRFSAERPKGSFSTLEIQRTEQGDSAMYLCASSAPPGPIFNYGYTFGSGTRLTVV.

The chain recombines TRBV7-9 with TRBJ2-3; 7 bases align to TRBD1. This CDR3 comprises 14 residues. The germline gives CDR1 SEHNR, CDR2 FQNEAQ (reference sequence). V lost 5 bases and J lost 9; bases outside the gene matches: 11. The CDR3 DNA is TGTGCCAGCAGCCCACGGCAGGGGGTGGACACGCAGTATTTT. This translates into CASSPRQGVDTQYF.

This clonotype was seen only a few times. Given a much more abundant clone one base away, this may be a read error. The chain has TRBV28 and TRBJ2-3; TRBD2 matches at 8 bases. The germline CDR1 and CDR2 sequences are MDHEN and SYDVKM. V lost 6 bases, J lost 8 bases, and 25 bases stayed unmatched. The CDR3 consists of 19 residues. In DNA form, the CDR3 reads TGTGCCAGCAGGGGGACTAGGGGTTTTGTTGGTCGCGGTTCAGGTACGCAGTATTTT. Protein: CASRGTRGFVGRGSGTQYF.

This chain connects TRBV5-8 to TRBJ1-1; 7 nucleotides match TRBD1. From germline, CDR1 is SGHTS and CDR2 YDEGEE. CDR3 size: 12 residues. The V segment lost 4 bases and the J segment 7 bases; nucleotides outside the gene matches: 4. CDR3 sequence (DNA): TGTGCCAGCAGCCGGGGGGACAGTGAAGCTTTCTTT. Its translation is CASSRGDSEAFF.

The CDR3 loop reads CASSARDRGHEQYF. The CDR3 region has the DNA TGTGCCAGCAGCGCCCGGGACAGGGGCCACGAGCAGTACTTC. The chain employs TRBV7-9 and TRBJ2-7; 10 positions match TRBD1. With 5 bases clipped from V and 5 bases from J, the junction kept 6 bases outside the gene matches. The CDR3 totals 14 residues. Germline V lookup: CDR1 SEHNR, CDR2 FQNEAQ (reference sequence).

V usage is TRBV7-9 and J usage is TRBJ2-6, with 13 bases fitting TRBD2. The CDR3 is made up of 20 amino acids. Germline lookup yields CDR1 SEHNR and CDR2 FQNEAQ (reference sequence). After removal of 1 base from V and 1 base from J, the junction contained 7 bases not matched to a gene. CDR3 nucleotides: TGTGCCAGCAGCTTAGGGACTAGCGGGGGAGCTGGATCTGGGGCCAACGTCCTGACTTTC. This encodes CASSLGTSGGAGSGANVLTF.

This clonotype was observed at least ten times. The genes are TRBV11-1 and TRBJ1-4; D might be TRBD1 (6 bases). Germline values: CDR1 SGHAT, CDR2 FQDESV (reference sequence). The V gene lost 3 bases and the J gene lost 7 bases, with 12 bases spanning the gap. The CDR3 contains 14 residues. The CDR3 DNA is TGTGCCAGCAGCTTCGGGGGGCCTCCTGAAAAACTGTTTTTT. This encodes CASSFGGPPEKLFF.

The chain recombines TRBV4-1 with TRBJ1-2; D is undetermined. This CDR3 has 15 amino acids. Trimming pared 0 bases from V and 2 bases from J, leaving 10 bases between. Germline V gives CDR1 MGHRA, CDR2 YSYEKL. The CDR3 DNA sequence: TGCGCCAGCAGCCAAGAAGCACCCGGGAACTATGGCTACACCTTC. Translation gives CASSQEAPGNYGYTF.

This clonotype was found many times. V usage is TRBV6-1 and J usage is TRBJ1-2; TRBD1 might be the D (5 bases). V shed 6 bases and J shed 3 bases, with 20 bases lying between them. Germline CDR1 MNHNS, CDR2 SASEGT. The CDR3 has 16 amino acids. CDR3: CASSRLGTRGDYGYTF. In nucleotides, the CDR3 is TGTGCCAGCAGCCGCCTCGGGACTAGGGGTGACTATGGCTACACCTTC.

This clonotype was observed many times. This chain uses TRBV27 with TRBJ1-2; D remains unclear. Germline lookup yields CDR1 MNHEY and CDR2 SMNVEV (reference sequence). The CDR3 is made up of 14 amino acids. Trimming took off 6 bases at V and 2 bases at J, with 13 bases between the two ends. The CDR3 DNA reads TGTGCCAGCAGGGCAACAGTGGCCAACTATGGCTACACCTTC. Encoded protein: CASRATVANYGYTF.

This clonotype was detected ten times or more. V gene TRBV28 combines with J gene TRBJ1-2, with D perhaps matching TRBD1 (6 bases). This CDR3 has 14 amino acids. The V gene's germline CDR1 is MDHEN and CDR2 SYDVKM. V gave up 6 bases and J gave up 1 base, with 12 bases separating them. In DNA, the CDR3 is TGTGCCAGCAGGGAACGGACAGTTAACTATGGCTACACCTTC. Translating it yields CASRERTVNYGYTF.

A word on this clonotype: This may be a read error, as it is one base from a much larger clone. The chain links TRBV5-1 to TRBJ1-5; D is possibly TRBD1 (6 bases). The CDR3 runs to 14 residues. V shed 0 bases and J shed 9 bases, with 13 bases lying between them. CDR1 is SGHRS and CDR2 is YFSETQ in the germline V gene. Here the CDR3 reads CASSLGSGDLPQHF. In nucleotides, the CDR3 is TGCGCCAGCAGCTTGGGATCAGGGGATCTGCCCCAGCATTTT.

This clonotype was observed many times. This CDR3 is CASSPRSGVHYEQYF. DNA of the CDR3: TGTGCCAGCAGCCCTCGGTCCGGGGTTCACTACGAGCAGTACTTC. The V and J genes are TRBV12-3 or TRBV12-4 and TRBJ2-7; D may be TRBD2 (5 bases). This CDR3 has 15 residues. Trimming removed 6 bases at V and 3 bases at J, with 18 bases between.

This clonotype occurred many times. V usage is TRBV7-9 and J usage is TRBJ2-1, with 8 bases aligning to TRBD2. V shed 5 bases and J 5 bases; nucleotides not matched to a gene: 14. CDR3 size: 17 residues. Germline CDR1 SEHNR, CDR2 FQNEAQ (reference sequence). In DNA form, the CDR3 reads TGTGCCAGCAGCCCTAGGGGGGGGACTAGTCACCACAATGAGCAGTTCTTC. Translating gives CASSPRGGTSHHNEQFF.

At least ten counts were recorded for this clonotype. The chain combines TRBV5-1 with TRBJ2-1; 10 bases fit TRBD2. This CDR3 contains 15 residues. Germline CDR1 and CDR2: SGHRS and YFSETQ. Trimming removed 7 bases from V and 7 bases from J; junction bases left unmatched: 11. The CDR3 bases are TGCGCCAGCGGAGCTCTAGCGGGAGTTAATAATGAGCAGTTCTTC. Residues: CASGALAGVNNEQFF.